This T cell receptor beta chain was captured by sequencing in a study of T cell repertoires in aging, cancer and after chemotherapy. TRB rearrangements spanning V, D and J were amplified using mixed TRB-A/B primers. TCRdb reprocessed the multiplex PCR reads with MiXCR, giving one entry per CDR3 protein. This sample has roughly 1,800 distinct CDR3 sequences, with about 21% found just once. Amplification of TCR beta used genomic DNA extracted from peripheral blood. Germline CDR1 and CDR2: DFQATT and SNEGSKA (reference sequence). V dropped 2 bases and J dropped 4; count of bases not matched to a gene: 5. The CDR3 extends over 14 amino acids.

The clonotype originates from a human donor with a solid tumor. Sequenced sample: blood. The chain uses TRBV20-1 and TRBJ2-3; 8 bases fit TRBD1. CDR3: CSARRTGTPDTQYF. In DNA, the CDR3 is TGCAGTGCTAGAAGGACAGGGACCCCAGATACGCAGTATTTT.